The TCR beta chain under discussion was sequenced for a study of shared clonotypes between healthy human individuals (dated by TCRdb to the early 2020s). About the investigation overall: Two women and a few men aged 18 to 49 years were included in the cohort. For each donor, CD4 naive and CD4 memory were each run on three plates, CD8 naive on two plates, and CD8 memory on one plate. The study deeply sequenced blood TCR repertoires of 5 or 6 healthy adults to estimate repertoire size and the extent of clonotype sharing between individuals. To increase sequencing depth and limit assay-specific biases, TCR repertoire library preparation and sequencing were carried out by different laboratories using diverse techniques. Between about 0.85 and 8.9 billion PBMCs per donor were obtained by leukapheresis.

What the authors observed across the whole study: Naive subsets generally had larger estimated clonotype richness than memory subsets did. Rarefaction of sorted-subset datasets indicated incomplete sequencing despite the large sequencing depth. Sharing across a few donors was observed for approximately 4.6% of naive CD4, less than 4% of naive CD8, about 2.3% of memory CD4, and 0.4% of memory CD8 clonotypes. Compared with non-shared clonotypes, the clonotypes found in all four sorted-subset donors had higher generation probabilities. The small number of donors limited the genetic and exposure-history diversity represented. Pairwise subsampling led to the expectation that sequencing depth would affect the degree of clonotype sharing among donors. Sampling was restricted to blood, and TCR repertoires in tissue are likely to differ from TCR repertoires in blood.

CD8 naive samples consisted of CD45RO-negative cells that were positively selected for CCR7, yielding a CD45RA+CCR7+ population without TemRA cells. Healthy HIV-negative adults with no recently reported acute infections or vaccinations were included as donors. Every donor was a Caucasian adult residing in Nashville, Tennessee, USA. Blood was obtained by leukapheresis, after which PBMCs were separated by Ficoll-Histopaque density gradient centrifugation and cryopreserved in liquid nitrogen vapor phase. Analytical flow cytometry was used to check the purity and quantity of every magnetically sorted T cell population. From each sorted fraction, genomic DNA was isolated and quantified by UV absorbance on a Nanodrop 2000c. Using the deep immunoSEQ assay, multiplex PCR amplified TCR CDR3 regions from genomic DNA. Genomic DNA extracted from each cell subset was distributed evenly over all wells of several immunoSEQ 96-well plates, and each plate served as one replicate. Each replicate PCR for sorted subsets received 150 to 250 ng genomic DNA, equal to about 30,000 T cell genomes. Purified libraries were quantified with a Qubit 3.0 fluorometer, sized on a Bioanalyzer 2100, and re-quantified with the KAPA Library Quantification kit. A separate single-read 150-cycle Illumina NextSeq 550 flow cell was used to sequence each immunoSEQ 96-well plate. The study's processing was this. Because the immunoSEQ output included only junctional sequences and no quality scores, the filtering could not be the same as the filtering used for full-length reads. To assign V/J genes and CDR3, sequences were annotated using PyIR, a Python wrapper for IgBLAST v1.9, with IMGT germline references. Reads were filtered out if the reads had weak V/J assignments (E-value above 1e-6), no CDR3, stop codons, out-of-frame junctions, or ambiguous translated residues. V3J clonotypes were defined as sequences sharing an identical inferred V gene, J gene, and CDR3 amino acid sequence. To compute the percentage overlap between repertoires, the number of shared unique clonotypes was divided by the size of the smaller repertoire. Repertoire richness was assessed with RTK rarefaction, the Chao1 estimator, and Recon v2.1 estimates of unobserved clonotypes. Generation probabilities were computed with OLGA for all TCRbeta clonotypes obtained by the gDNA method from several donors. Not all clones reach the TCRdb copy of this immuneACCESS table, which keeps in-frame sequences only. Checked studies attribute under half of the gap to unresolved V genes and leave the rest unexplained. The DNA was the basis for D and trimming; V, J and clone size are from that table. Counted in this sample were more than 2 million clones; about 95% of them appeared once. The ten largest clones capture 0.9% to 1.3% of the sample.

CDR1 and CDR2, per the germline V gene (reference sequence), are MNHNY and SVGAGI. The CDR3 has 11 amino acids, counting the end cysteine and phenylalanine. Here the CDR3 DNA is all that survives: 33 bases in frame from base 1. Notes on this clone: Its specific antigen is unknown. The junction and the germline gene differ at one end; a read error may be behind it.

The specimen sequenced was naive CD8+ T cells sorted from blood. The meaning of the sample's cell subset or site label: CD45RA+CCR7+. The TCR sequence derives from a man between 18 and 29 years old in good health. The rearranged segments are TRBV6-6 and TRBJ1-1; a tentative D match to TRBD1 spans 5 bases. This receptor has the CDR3 CASRTSGPLYF. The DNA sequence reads TGTGCCAGCAGAACGTCGGGGCCCCTTTACTTT.